Following are 2 T cell receptor beta chains from one sample sequenced in a study of glioma-infiltrating T cells. TCR alpha and beta CDR3 regions were amplified from RNA using iRepertoire nested multiplex PCR. TCRdb reanalysed the multiplex PCR reads using MiXCR and keeps one entry per CDR3 protein. In the table there are under 200,000 distinct CDR3 sequences, over 40% of which are singletons. Sequencing input: glioma tissue, nonneoplastic brain tissue, or PBMCs (not recorded which). The receptor source for this set is a human donor with low-grade glioma or glioblastoma, undergoing nonglioma brain surgery, or in good health (not recorded which).

Many counts were recorded for this clonotype. CDR3 region: CASSLVGDTGELFF. The CDR3 DNA reads as TGTGCCAGCAGCTTAGTTGGTGACACCGGGGAGCTGTTTTTT. The rearrangement links TRBV7-9 to TRBJ2-2; D gene ambiguous. This CDR3 is built from 14 residues. The V gene lost 1 base and the J gene lost 3 bases, with 6 bases spanning the gap. The germline CDR1 and CDR2 sequences are SEHNR and FQNEAQ (reference sequence).

This clonotype was detected only once. The chain recombines TRBV6-2 or TRBV6-3 with TRBJ2-3; D may match TRBD1 or TRBD2 (6 bases each). The germline V gene encodes CDR1 MNHEY and CDR2 SVGEGT. The CDR3 loop spans 14 amino acids. Trimming removed 7 bases at V and 7 bases at J, with 18 bases between. The CDR3 region is CASISGARRYTQYF. CDR3 DNA sequence: TGTGCCAGCATCTCGGGGGCTAGGCGGTATACGCAGTATTTT.